The text below deals with one T cell receptor (beta chain). This clonotype occurred many times. The clone's antigen remains unknown. Base qualities are missing; no much larger clone stands one base away. These data come from a study of regulatory T cells in long-lasting Graves disease (dated by TCRdb to the early 2020s). A note on the overall study: Patients with newly diagnosed Graves' disease had been on antithyroid drugs for under 3 months. Peripheral blood TCR sequencing and RNA sequencing compared persistent Graves' disease patients with newly diagnosed Graves' disease patients. The study was registered as a clinical trial and conducted in China. A total of about 35 samples underwent TCR sequencing: about 13 from persistent and roughly 20 from newly diagnosed Graves' disease patients.

This specimen's time point label, interpreted: newly diagnosed GD, antithyroid drugs for less than 3 months. RNA was extracted from PBMCs in TRIzol for both TCR sequencing and RNA sequencing. The diagnosis of Graves' disease followed American Thyroid Association guidelines. The patients came from an endocrinology department in Xi'an, China. Each patient gave approximately 8.8 milliliters of peripheral blood, collected in an EDTA anticoagulant tube. PBMCs were isolated by Ficoll Paque Plus density gradient separation without further T cell sorting. An Agilent 2100 Bioanalyzer and agarose gel were used to assess RNA quality, and a NanoDrop 2000 was used to measure RNA concentration. Trimming takes 5 bases off V and 5 bases off J; junction bases not matched to a gene: 8. Measured from the cysteine to the phenylalanine, the CDR3 is 15 residues long. Only CDR3 DNA remains: 45 bases, in frame from the first base.

On the study overall, not on this receptor specifically: Persistent disease showed preferential use of TRBV28, TRBJ1-2 and TRBJ2-5, whereas newly diagnosed disease favored TRBV20-1 and TRBJ2-1. Compared with newly diagnosed patients, persistent Graves' disease patients had lower TCR Shannon entropy and fewer highly expanded clones, which suggests clonal expansion. Sequencing and analysis were restricted to the TCR beta chain. A larger number of public clonotypes was shared among persistent patients (approximately 3,000) than among newly diagnosed patients (about 990). Because the primary lesion, thyroid tissue, could not be accessed, the study looked at peripheral blood alone. The small sample size was acknowledged by the authors as a limitation that may reduce accuracy.

The library was obtained by multiplex PCR. This sample was sequenced with an Illumina HiSeq 4000. iRepertoire HTBI primers and Arm-PCR amplification of CDR3 regions were used to construct TCR beta libraries. PCR products were gel purified before sequencing. In the authors' own workflow: Gene usage analysis of CDR3 amino acid clonotypes used the approximately 62 TRBV and approximately 13 TRBJ segments found across samples. COPE and FqMerger were used to merge filtered high-quality paired reads into contigs. Contigs were aligned with BLAST to IMGT TRBV, TRBD and TRBJ reference genes, and CDR3 was defined per IMGT. Highly expanded clones were defined as clonotypes with a frequency above 0.1%. Repertoire diversity was measured by Shannon entropy, and V-J evenness by the Gini coefficient. Public clonotypes were defined as clonotypes shared by more than one individual. The public reads were run again by TCRdb, first through fastp at Q25 and then through MiXCR, and only productive beta chains were kept. Each CDR3 protein appears once, grouped with its most common genes and DNA. None of the V and J calls come from the authors' own analysis; TCRdb made them. The sample table shows approximately 360,000 distinct CDR3 sequences, and 10% to 15% are seen once. The biggest ten clones account for about 19% of the sample.

The same data also contributed to another study, on T cells in Graves' hyperthyroidism and ophthalmopathy. The second study, in turn, reports: A patient counted as having stable Graves' hyperthyroidism if no progression to ophthalmopathy occurred over 18 months of follow-up. Hyperthyroidism patients were newly diagnosed, had a disease duration of under 2 months, and were aged 18 to 65 years. Patients with uncontrolled infections, other autoimmune diseases, pregnancy or lactation were excluded. Diagnoses were based on clinical symptoms, serum thyroxine and TRAb, thyroid ultrasound and orbital computed tomography. The first round of RT-PCR for the TCR CDR3 was performed with the HTBI primer set and the Qiagen OneStep RT-PCR kit. Most expanded thyroid clonotypes (frequency above 0.001) were also detected in blood, suggesting blood repertoires may reflect thyroid immune responses. In cross-validation, a model built on a 13 V-J signature told ophthalmopathy apart from stable hyperthyroidism with under 90% sensitivity and roughly 83% specificity, and in testing the same model reached 80%/75%. During validation, the model predicted progression to ophthalmopathy a median of about 6.5 months ahead of onset, with 60% to 71% sensitivity and 72% to 85% specificity. TCR V-J signatures able to tell the groups apart were searched for in a discovery cohort of 95 to 100 patients, of whom around 42 had Graves' ophthalmopathy and more than 55 had stable Graves' hyperthyroidism. An independent validation cohort of under 20 hyperthyroidism patients and 17 patients who later progressed to ophthalmopathy tested prospective prediction of ophthalmopathy. The roughly 90 discovery patients were divided at random into training and test sets in a 7:3 ratio. In about 6 Graves' hyperthyroidism patients, the study also compared T-cell repertoires from thyroid tissue with T-cell repertoires from blood. Following sampling, methimazole starting at 30 mg daily was given to hyperthyroidism patients, and high-dose intravenous methylprednisolone was given to ophthalmopathy patients. Libraries were constructed in a second round of multiplex PCR, after which size selection and purification were performed. Sequencing of the libraries was done on an Illumina HiSeq2000 using paired-end 100 bp reads. SOAPnuke was used to process the raw data, throwing out any read that contained adapters or uncalled bases, had a mean Phred below 15, or lacked an exact constant-primer or identifier match. COPE v1.2.5 was used to merge the high-quality paired reads, and each unique nucleotide sequence was defined as a clonotype. Clonotypes were aligned to IMGT TRBV, TRBD and TRBJ reference segments using MiTCR v1.1. Analysis was restricted to V-J combinations with a frequency above 0.0001, which covered approximately 99% of repertoires. The TCS score was defined as F50 (clonal expansion) divided by E x V (chaos), with BLOSUM62-based TCRdist calculated between CDR3 peptides within each V-J. Welch's t-statistics and random forest reduced just over 500 V-J features to 10 to 15, which were used in a naive Bayes classifier (R e1071). No statistical method was used to set the sample size in advance, and investigators knew the group allocation. The paper describes TCR Vbeta CDR3 sequencing of around 140 peripheral blood samples, made up of under 50 ophthalmopathy patients, approximately 76 hyperthyroidism patients and about 17 progressor patients.

The sequence joins TRBV12-3 or TRBV12-4 to TRBJ1-4; 7 bases in between match TRBD1. The sequence was collected from a woman between 18 and 30 years old with Graves disease. Donor details come from another sample of the same person, matched by shared clones. The sequencing used peripheral blood mononuclear cells (PBMCs), collected at new diagnosis, from a patient treated with antithyroid drugs. The DNA reads as follows: TGTGCCAGCAGTGTACGACAGGGATGGAATGAAAAACTGTTTTTT. This translates into CASSVRQGWNEKLFF.